A single TCR beta chain is shown here with its context. The antigen is not known. Produced via immunoSEQ multiplex PCR; TCRdb's table is partial and in-frame only. The sample shows approximately 45,000 clones, over 80% of them seen only once. The data stem from a study of a mutant IDH1 vaccine in newly diagnosed glioma. CDR3 length: 13 residues. V was shortened by 6 bases and J by 7 bases, with 13 bases between the two germline ends. Per the germline V gene, CDR1 is SNHLY and CDR2 is FYNNEI. As to time point: week 35, safety follow-up. A single vaccine dose contained 300 ug of mutant IDH1 20-mer peptide, and topical imiquimod was used with it.

The TCR was taken from a man between 50 and 59 years old with glioma. The V call is TRBV2, the J call TRBJ2-1; weak D call: TRBD2 (5 bases). The material was PBMCs, obtained from a glioma patient whose treatment included an IDH1 peptide vaccine. The CDR3 DNA sequence: TGTGCCAGCAGGGAACTAGTCTCAAATGAGCAGTTCTTC. It specifies CASRELVSNEQFF.